The subject of this entry is one TCR beta chain. Naivety among CD8 cells was defined by CD45RO negativity and positive CCR7 selection, thereby excluding terminally differentiated effector memory CD45RA+ cells. The sample is drawn from a study of shared clonotypes between healthy human individuals. Assay used: immunoSEQ multiplex PCR; TCRdb lists only in-frame clones, some missing. The sample has 1.5 million to 2.5 million clones, about 94% seen once. Trimming took 4 bases from V and 6 from J, leaving 12 bases between them. The CDR3 is 13 residues long. Germline V CDR1 and CDR2: MGHRA, YSYEKL. The clonotype comes from a man between 18 and 29 years old in good health. The rearrangement links TRBV4-1 to TRBJ1-2; D possibly corresponds to TRBD1 (5 bases). Sequencing input: naive CD8+ T cells sorted from blood. CDR3 loop: CASSPRDGDGYTF. The DNA of the CDR3 is TGCGCCAGCAGCCCCAGGGACGGAGATGGCTACACCTTC.